The 32 T cell receptor beta chains reported below all come from one sample, sequenced in a study of T cell responses to AZD1222 COVID-19 vaccine. TCRdb's table, derived via immunoSEQ multiplex PCR, lists solely in-frame clones and lacks some. Seen here are tens of thousands of clones, 75% to 90% observed once, and the top ten hold about 15%. The sequences come from peripheral blood, collected on day 0 of AZD1222 vaccination. These receptors all stem from an adult in good health.

V gene TRBV12-5 combines with J gene TRBJ2-7; tentatively, D is TRBD1 (6 bases). This CDR3 spans 16 amino acids. In germline, CDR1 is LGHNT, CDR2 FRNRAP. Trimming took off 0 bases at V and 4 bases at J, with 16 bases between the two ends. The chain's CDR3 is CASGLVARGKLYEQYF. CDR3 sequence (DNA): TGTGCTAGTGGTTTGGTCGCCAGGGGAAAGTTGTACGAGCAGTACTTC.

A remark on this clone: Since the CDR3 does not end with the conserved phenylalanine or tryptophan, this likely comes from a read error. The DNA is left out, because the CDR3 cannot be placed on it with certainty; the CDR3 is given as TCRdb lists it. The chain couples TRBV11-2 to TRBJ2-7; whether TRBD1, the table's D call, matches the DNA was not checked. The CDR3 is 11 amino acids in total, end residues counted. CDR1 SGHAT and CDR2 FQNNGV come from the germline V gene. CDR3 region: CASSNRDRVLL.

This clone was detected once. The chain employs TRBV7-6 and TRBJ2-7; 9 nucleotides match TRBD1. The CDR3 has 16 amino acids. Germline V gives CDR1 SGHVS, CDR2 FNYEAQ. V was pared by 5 bases and J by 5 bases, with 13 bases of the junction left unmatched. CDR3 nucleotide sequence: TGTGCCAGCAGCCCGATTGTGGGGACAGGGTTCCACGAGCAGTACTTC. Translated: CASSPIVGTGFHEQYF.

The chain recombines TRBV2 with TRBJ2-3; 10 bases are shared with TRBD2. Per the germline V gene, CDR1 is SNHLY and CDR2 is FYNNEI. The CDR3 is 17 residues long. V lost 6 bases to trimming and J lost 4 bases; unmatched junction nucleotides: 13. The CDR3 coding sequence is TGTGCCAGCAGGGGCTTTTGGAGCGGGGGGGCCCCAGATACGCAGTATTTT. Translated, it gives CASRGFWSGGAPDTQYF.

The rearrangement uses TRBV3-1 (or the pseudogene TRBV3-2) and TRBJ1-6; no clear D. V was shortened by 1 base and J by 1 base, with 5 bases between the two germline ends. The CDR3 loop spans 15 amino acids. Germline V gene sequence: CDR1 LGHDT, CDR2 YNNKEL (reference sequence). The CDR3 DNA follows: TGTGCCAGCAGCCAAGCGGCATCCTATAATTCACCCCTCCACTTT. Its translation is CASSQAASYNSPLHF.

The CDR3, as DNA: TGTGCCAGCAGCCAAGATAGCGCCGGGGGAGCGGGGAGCTCCTACAATGAGCAGTTCTTC. This codes for CASSQDSAGGAGSSYNEQFF. J is TRBJ2-1 and V is TRBV14; 7 nucleotides agree with TRBD2. The germline V gene encodes CDR1 SGHDN and CDR2 FVKESK. V trimming: 0 bases; J trimming: 0 bases; junction bases outside the gene matches: 14. The CDR3 totals 20 residues.

J is TRBJ2-7 and V is TRBV5-1, with 9 bases fitting TRBD1. The ends lost 1 base at V and 5 bases at J; junction bases unmatched: 7. Germline-derived CDR1 and CDR2 are SGHRS and YFSETQ. The length of the CDR3 is 15 residues. CDR3 DNA sequence: TGCGCCAGCAGCTTGACAGGGGGCCCCCTCAACGAGCAGTACTTC. Amino acid sequence: CASSLTGGPLNEQYF.

The chain employs TRBV4-1 and TRBJ1-2, with a weak D call TRBD1 (6 bases). CDR1 is MGHRA and CDR2 is YSYEKL in the germline V gene. Trimming cost V 0 bases and J 5 bases, with 13 bases left between them. The CDR3 has 15 amino acids. For the CDR3, the DNA is TGCGCCAGCAGCCAAGATCCTACAGGGCTATATGGCTACACCTTC. As protein: CASSQDPTGLYGYTF.

The rearrangement joins TRBV28 to TRBJ2-7; D call uncertain. Trimming removed 3 bases at V and 3 bases at J, with 9 bases between. The germline gives CDR1 MDHEN, CDR2 SYDVKM. The length of the CDR3 is 13 residues. The CDR3 loop reads CASSLSGFYEQYF. In DNA, the CDR3 is TGTGCCAGCAGTTTGTCGGGTTTCTACGAGCAGTACTTC.

The chain joins TRBV7-6 to TRBJ2-5; the D gene is possibly TRBD1 (5 bases). Germline CDR1 reads SGHVS; CDR2 reads FNYEAQ. The CDR3 is made up of 17 amino acids. Trimming removed 1 base from V and 0 bases from J, with 15 bases in between. The CDR3 loop reads CASSLGIPAGYQETQYF. The CDR3 region has the DNA TGTGCCAGCAGCTTAGGTATCCCGGCAGGGTACCAAGAGACCCAGTACTTC.

The V call is TRBV12-3 or TRBV12-4, the J call TRBJ1-1; perhaps TRBD1 as D (5 bases). V lost 10 bases to trimming and J lost 1 base, with 10 bases between them. The CDR3 spans 12 residues. The CDR3 loop reads CATIGGNTEAFF. DNA for the CDR3: TGTGCCACCATTGGGGGGAACACTGAAGCTTTCTTT.

The rearrangement links TRBV6-5 to TRBJ2-7; no definite D call. CDR1 and CDR2 from the germline V gene are MNHEY and SVGAGI. The CDR3 has 11 amino acids. V gave up 4 bases and J gave up 5 bases, with 6 bases separating them. CDR3 in DNA: TGTGCCAGCAGTTCCCGTAACGAGCAGTACTTC. Translating gives CASSSRNEQYF.

This chain connects TRBV28 to TRBJ1-5, with 8 nucleotides matching TRBD1. CDR3 length equals 14 residues. Trimming took 3 bases from V and 7 from J; bases not matched to a gene: 5. The germline CDR1 and CDR2 sequences are MDHEN and SYDVKM. The CDR3 nucleotides are TGTGCCAGCAGTTTGTTGACAGGGGAACAGCCCCAGCATTTT. Its protein is CASSLLTGEQPQHF.

The chain combines TRBV28 with TRBJ1-6; TRBD1 is a possible D gene (5 bases). Germline V gene lookup returns CDR1 MDHEN and CDR2 SYDVKM. V was pared by 3 bases and J by 6 bases, with 9 bases between. The CDR3 sequence is 14 residues long. The CDR3 is CASSLGTVNSPLHF. The CDR3 coding sequence is TGTGCCAGCAGTTTGGGGACGGTTAATTCACCCCTCCACTTT.

This chain links TRBV2 with TRBJ1-2; no clear D. The CDR3 length is 15 residues. The V gene lost 0 bases and the J gene lost 1 base, with 9 bases spanning the gap. Germline assignment: CDR1 SNHLY and CDR2 FYNNEI. CDR3 nucleotide sequence: TGTGCCAGCAGTGAAGCAGGCGGACTTAACTATGGCTACACCTTC. Amino acid sequence: CASSEAGGLNYGYTF.

V gene TRBV2 combines with J gene TRBJ1-1; D unclear. The V and J ends lost 3 bases and 1 base respectively, with 9 bases between them. The length of the CDR3 is 14 residues. The germline CDR1 and CDR2 sequences are SNHLY and FYNNEI. The CDR3 DNA reads TGTGCCAGCAGTGACCGTAACTCGAACACTGAAGCTTTCTTT. Protein product: CASSDRNSNTEAFF. Filled out from reference TRBV2 and TRBJ1-1, the complete variable domain reads EPEVTQTPSHQVTQMGQEVILRCVPISNHLYFYWYRQILGQKVEFLVSFYNNEISEKSEIFDDQFSVERPDGSNFTLKIRSTKLEDSAMYFCASSDRNSNTEAFFGQGTRLTVV.

The chain is built from TRBV11-2 and TRBJ1-1; maybe TRBD1 (6 bases). Germline CDR1 is SGHAT and CDR2 is FQNNGV. Trimming took off 3 bases at V and 3 bases at J, with 11 bases between the two ends. The CDR3 covers 14 residues. The CDR3 is CASSLDSAYTEAFF. DNA of the CDR3: TGTGCCAGCAGCTTGGACAGCGCTTACACTGAAGCTTTCTTT.

The V and J genes are TRBV24-1 and TRBJ2-7; a possible D gene is TRBD2 (6 bases). This CDR3 has 14 residues. V was cut by 3 bases and J by 5 bases, with 13 bases left in between. Germline assignment: CDR1 KGHDR and CDR2 SFDVKD. The CDR3 protein is CATSDPSGSDEQYF. The CDR3 DNA follows: TGTGCCACCAGTGATCCGTCCGGGAGCGACGAGCAGTACTTC.

The chain combines TRBV7-9 with TRBJ2-6, with D unresolved. Trimming removed 5 bases at V and 0 bases at J, with 14 bases between. This CDR3 comprises 17 residues. Germline values: CDR1 SEHNR, CDR2 FQNEAQ (reference sequence). CDR3: CASSLSLTSSGANVLTF. The CDR3 bases are TGTGCCAGCAGCCTTTCCTTGACAAGCTCTGGGGCCAACGTCCTGACTTTC.

The chain links TRBV6-5 to TRBJ1-4, with D unresolved. Germline V CDR1 and CDR2: MNHEY, SVGAGI. The germline V and J ends were trimmed by 5 bases and 8 bases, with 12 bases remaining between them. There are 13 residues in the CDR3. The DNA of the CDR3 is TGTGCCAGCAGTCAATCCCCGAACGAAAAACTGTTTTTT. It codes for CASSQSPNEKLFF.

In its sample, this clone was seen a few times. The chain combines TRBV11-3 with TRBJ1-6; D call uncertain. CDR1 and CDR2 from the germline V gene are SGHNT and YENEEA. The V end lost 1 base, the J end lost 10 bases, and 11 bases lay between the germline ends. This CDR3 has 14 residues. The CDR3 coding sequence is TGTGCCAGCAGCTTAGGTGGTACGGGATCACCCCTCCACTTT. Its protein is CASSLGGTGSPLHF.

The gene calls are TRBV5-1 and TRBJ2-7; the match to TRBD2 covers 7 bases. The ends lost 4 bases at V and 5 bases at J; junction bases unmatched: 6. The length of the CDR3 is 13 residues. CDR1 and CDR2 from the germline V gene are SGHRS and YFSETQ. For the CDR3, the DNA is TGCGCCAGCAGCGCGGGGGTGGGGAACGAGCAGTACTTC. It translates to CASSAGVGNEQYF.

The chain carries TRBV18 and TRBJ2-7; D gene ambiguous. Germline loops: CDR1 KGHSH, CDR2 LQKENI. The CDR3 consists of 16 residues. Trimming took 4 bases from V and 1 from J, leaving 17 bases between them. The CDR3 sequence is CASSLGQAGESYEQYF. The CDR3 DNA follows: TGTGCCAGCTCACTTGGGCAGGCCGGCGAATCCTACGAGCAGTACTTC.

Written as DNA, the CDR3 is TGTGCCAGCAGCAATTCCCCCGACATATCGAACACCGGGGAGCTGTTTTTT. Translation: CASSNSPDISNTGELFF. The chain has TRBV25-1 and TRBJ2-2; no definite D call. In germline, CDR1 is MGHDK, CDR2 SYGVNS. This CDR3 region has 17 residues. Between the trimmed V and J ends, which lost 6 bases and 0 bases, there was a span of 17 bases. Combining the CDR3 with reference TRBV25-1 and TRBJ2-2 gives the whole variable domain EADIYQTPRYLVIGTGKKITLECSQTMGHDKMYWYQQDPGMELHLIHYSYGVNSTEKGDLSSESTVSRIRTEHFPLTLESARPSHTSQYLCASSNSPDISNTGELFFGEGSRLTVL.

This clone was seen only once. The chain recombines TRBV10-3 with TRBJ2-7, with D tentatively TRBD1 (6 bases). Trimming left V 11 bases short and J 3 bases short, with 14 bases between. CDR1 is ENHRY, CDR2 SYGVKD, per germline. CDR3 length: 12 amino acids. CDR3 residues: CASGQSSYEQYF. Written as DNA, the CDR3 is TGTGCCTCCGGACAGTCCAGCTACGAGCAGTACTTC.

This chain links TRBV4-2 with TRBJ1-5, with TRBD1 identical over 7 bases. The CDR3 is 15 amino acids. The ends lost 2 bases at V and 3 bases at J; junction bases unmatched: 4. Germline CDR1 and CDR2: LGHNA and YNFKEQ. CDR3 nucleotides: TGTGCCAGCAGCCAACCGGGACAGATCAATCAGCCCCAGCATTTT. Its protein product is CASSQPGQINQPQHF.

In this sample, this clone turned up once. The chain carries TRBV19 and TRBJ1-1, with D maybe TRBD1 (5 bases). CDR3 size: 13 residues. Looked up from germline, CDR1 is LNHDA and CDR2 is SQIVND (reference sequence). V lost 4 bases, J lost 5 bases, and 11 bases lay in between. Here the CDR3 DNA reads TGTGCCAGTAGTACCTGGACAAGAACTGAAGCTTTCTTT. Translating it yields CASSTWTRTEAFF.

This rearrangement joins TRBV6-1 to TRBJ1-2, with D unresolved. The CDR3 spans 14 residues. With 1 base removed from V and 4 bases from J, the gap between germline ends came to 10 bases. The germline V gene encodes CDR1 MNHNS and CDR2 SASEGT. The CDR3 sequence is CASSEDRRTYGYTF. CDR3 bases: TGTGCCAGCAGTGAAGATCGGCGAACCTATGGCTACACCTTC.

The chain uses TRBV6-5 and TRBJ2-7; possibly TRBD1 for D (5 bases). CDR1 and CDR2 from the germline V gene are MNHEY and SVGAGI. The germline V and J ends were trimmed by 6 bases and 2 bases, with 14 bases remaining between them. The CDR3 length is 14 residues. CDR3 sequence (DNA): TGTGCCAGCAGACGACAACAGGTAACCTACGAGCAGTACTTC. Translating it yields CASRRQQVTYEQYF.

V and J are TRBV30 and TRBJ1-6; no clear D. Germline loops: CDR1 GTSNPN, CDR2 SVGIG (reference sequence). The CDR3 has 14 residues. Trimming cost V 5 bases and J 11 bases, with 19 bases left between them. In DNA, the CDR3 is TGTGCCTGGGTCACCAGAGGTCAGCAGGCACCCCTCCACTTT. This codes for CAWVTRGQQAPLHF.

This chain connects TRBV28 to TRBJ1-1; D gene uncertain. The CDR3 runs to 12 residues. Germline CDR1 is MDHEN and CDR2 is SYDVKM. The germline V and J ends were trimmed by 7 bases and 5 bases, with 11 bases remaining between them. CDR3 amino acids: CASNGRGTEAFF. CDR3 sequence (DNA): TGTGCCAGCAACGGTCGTGGAACTGAAGCTTTCTTT.

This chain links TRBV28 with TRBJ2-4, with a weak D call TRBD2 (5 bases). Germline V lookup: CDR1 MDHEN, CDR2 SYDVKM. V was pared by 4 bases and J by 8 bases, with 9 bases between. This CDR3 has 12 residues. The CDR3 reads CASSSGLYIQYF. In DNA form, the CDR3 reads TGTGCCAGCAGTTCGGGGTTATACATTCAGTACTTC.